The 20 T cell receptor beta chains below come from one sample, sequenced in a study of shared clonotypes between healthy human individuals. TCRdb's copy holds only in-frame clones and misses some; the assay was immunoSEQ multiplex PCR. The sample contains about 2.1 million clones, just over 90% of which appear only once. Terminally differentiated effector memory CD45RA+ cells were left out of the naive CD8 fraction, which was CD45RO-negative and positively selected for CCR7. Sequencing was performed on naive CD8+ T cells from PBMCs. The receptors stem from a man aged 18 to 30 in good health. Some clones in this sample may be carry-over from other donors' samples.

V gene TRBV6-6 combines with J gene TRBJ1-2; a weak D match, TRBD1 (5 bases). V gave up 6 bases and J gave up 3 bases, with 11 bases separating them. The CDR3 totals 13 residues. Germline V gives CDR1 MNHNY, CDR2 SVGAGI (reference sequence). For the CDR3, the DNA is TGTGCCAGCAGGGAGACAGAAGACTATGGCTACACCTTC. It encodes CASRETEDYGYTF.

This rearrangement joins TRBV9 to TRBJ1-3; 8 bases are a match to TRBD1. Germline V gene sequence: CDR1 SGDLS, CDR2 YYNGEE. This CDR3 is 15 amino acids long. V lost 4 bases to trimming and J lost 3 bases; unmatched junction nucleotides: 6. As DNA, the CDR3 is TGTGCCAGCAGCTCCAGGGGGCTTAATGGAAACACCATATATTTT. It yields the protein CASSSRGLNGNTIYF.

The chain has TRBV13 and TRBJ2-7; 8 nucleotides agree with TRBD1. V shed 5 bases, J shed 6 bases, and the junction held 3 bases outside the gene matches. The CDR3 loop spans 12 amino acids. In germline, CDR1 is PRHDT, CDR2 FYEKMQ (reference sequence). CDR3 residues: CASSHGQGEQYF. The CDR3 nucleotides are TGTGCCAGCAGCCACGGACAGGGCGAGCAGTACTTC.

The chain uses TRBV28 and TRBJ2-3, with D unresolved. The CDR3 consists of 16 residues. V lost 5 bases to trimming and J lost 4 bases, with 19 bases between them. Looked up from germline, CDR1 is MDHEN and CDR2 is SYDVKM. The CDR3 loop reads CASSTSSEFRADTQYF. CDR3 in DNA: TGTGCCAGCAGTACCTCCTCAGAGTTTAGGGCAGATACGCAGTATTTT.

V is TRBV6-1 and J is TRBJ2-2; tentatively, D is TRBD1 or TRBD2 (5 bases each). Germline assignment: CDR1 MNHNS and CDR2 SASEGT. Trimming took off 6 bases at V and 3 bases at J, with 11 bases between the two ends. There are 14 residues in the CDR3. CDR3 DNA: TGTGCCAGCAGATGGGGGACGGACACCGGGGAGCTGTTTTTT. Its protein product is CASRWGTDTGELFF.

The gene calls are TRBV10-3 and TRBJ2-7; no definite D call. Trimming cost V 2 bases and J 3 bases, with 11 bases left between them. Germline CDR1 and CDR2: ENHRY and SYGVKD. This CDR3 contains 14 residues. The CDR3: CAISERQEIYEQYF. The CDR3 DNA reads as TGTGCCATCAGTGAGAGGCAGGAGATCTACGAGCAGTACTTC.

This sequence joins TRBV6-6 and TRBJ2-7, with D possibly called TRBD1 or TRBD2 (5 bases each). This CDR3 has 14 residues. Germline V lookup: CDR1 MNHNY, CDR2 SVGAGI (reference sequence). The ends were cut back, 4 bases at V and 3 bases at J, with 13 bases in the middle. CDR3 region: CASSWPGPYYEQYF. The CDR3 DNA follows: TGTGCCAGCAGTTGGCCGGGACCATACTACGAGCAGTACTTC.

V is TRBV19 and J is TRBJ2-7; 12 positions match TRBD2. Germline loops: CDR1 LNHDA, CDR2 SQIVND (reference sequence). V gave up 6 bases and J gave up 4 bases; unmatched junction bases: 4. The CDR3 is 14 residues long. The CDR3 DNA is TGTGCCAGTAGGACTAGCGGGAGTGTATACGAGCAGTACTTC. Its protein product is CASRTSGSVYEQYF. The complete variable domain, with remaining parts taken from reference TRBV19 and TRBJ2-7, reads DGGITQSPKYLFRKEGQNVTLSCEQNLNHDAMYWYRQDPGQGLRLIYYSQIVNDFQKGDIAEGYSVSREKKESFPLTVTSAQKNPTAFYLCASRTSGSVYEQYFGPGTRLTVT.

The genes are TRBV19 and TRBJ1-1, with TRBD1 matching over 10 bases. The CDR3 is 18 residues long. From germline, CDR1 is LNHDA and CDR2 SQIVND (reference sequence). The J segment lost 4 bases and the V segment lost 5 bases, leaving 16 bases of the junction unmatched. CDR3 DNA sequence: TGTGCCAGTAGTCTACCTCGCCCGACAGGGGGCGCGTCCACTGAAGCTTTCTTT. Protein sequence: CASSLPRPTGGASTEAFF. Filled out from reference TRBV19 and TRBJ1-1, the complete variable domain reads DGGITQSPKYLFRKEGQNVTLSCEQNLNHDAMYWYRQDPGQGLRLIYYSQIVNDFQKGDIAEGYSVSREKKESFPLTVTSAQKNPTAFYLCASSLPRPTGGASTEAFFGQGTRLTVV.

This rearrangement joins TRBV5-4 to TRBJ2-7; 9 bases line up with TRBD1. Trimming removed 1 base from V and 5 bases from J; junction bases left unmatched: 7. From germline, CDR1 is SGHNT and CDR2 YYREEE (reference sequence). The CDR3 is made up of 15 amino acids. In DNA, the CDR3 is TGTGCCAGCAGCTTGTTTGGGGACAGGGCCCACGAGCAGTACTTC. Encoded protein: CASSLFGDRAHEQYF.

For this clone: Additional DNA sequences in this sample encode the identical CDR3. V gene TRBV29-1 combines with J gene TRBJ1-2; the D is unclear. There are 13 residues in the CDR3. Trimming pared 4 bases from V and 0 bases from J, leaving 9 bases between. Germline lookup yields CDR1 SQVTM and CDR2 ANQGSEA. The CDR3 is CSVARDTNYGYTF. The CDR3 DNA reads as TGCAGCGTTGCAAGGGATACTAACTATGGCTACACCTTC.

This rearrangement joins TRBV11-2 to TRBJ2-1; 9 nucleotides line up with TRBD1. Unmatched junction bases numbered 10, after V lost 5 bases and J lost 5 bases. Looked up from germline, CDR1 is SGHAT and CDR2 is FQNNGV. The CDR3 is 16 residues long. CDR3 residues: CASSPYSRQGDNEQFF. Written as DNA, the CDR3 is TGTGCCAGCAGCCCTTACTCACGACAGGGGGACAATGAGCAGTTCTTC.

This chain connects TRBV7-3 to TRBJ2-7, with D hard to call. Germline CDR1 is SGHTA and CDR2 is FQGTGA. This CDR3 has 11 amino acids. V shed 5 bases and J shed 6 bases, with 8 bases lying between them. For the CDR3, the DNA is TGTGCCAGCAGCCCCGACGGCGAGCAGTACTTC. This translates into CASSPDGEQYF.

V usage is TRBV5-1 and J usage is TRBJ1-3, with TRBD1 matching 11 bases. From germline, CDR1 is SGHRS and CDR2 YFSETQ. CDR3 length equals 18 residues. J gave up 0 bases and V 4 bases, and 9 bases lay outside the gene matches. The CDR3 region has the DNA TGCGCCAGCAGCCCCGGGGACAGGGGGATAAGCTCTGGAAACACCATATATTTT. Protein: CASSPGDRGISSGNTIYF.

The chain employs TRBV10-3 and TRBJ2-1; 12 nucleotides align to TRBD2. This CDR3 region has 16 residues. The V and J ends lost 2 bases and 3 bases, in that order; junction bases with no gene match: 2. Germline V CDR1 and CDR2: ENHRY, SYGVKD. DNA for the CDR3: TGTGCCATCAGTGAGACTAGCGGGAGGCTCTACAATGAGCAGTTCTTC. It specifies CAISETSGRLYNEQFF.

J is TRBJ2-5 and V is TRBV9; possible D gene TRBD2, 6 bases. Trimming cost V 0 bases and J 5 bases, with 14 bases left between them. Germline-derived CDR1 and CDR2 are SGDLS and YYNGEE. The CDR3 runs to 15 residues. CDR3 in amino acids: CASSVARGLAETQYF. The CDR3 DNA sequence: TGTGCCAGCAGCGTAGCCCGGGGCCTAGCGGAGACCCAGTACTTC. Combining the CDR3 with reference TRBV9 and TRBJ2-5 gives the whole variable domain DSGVTQTPKHLITATGQRVTLRCSPRSGDLSVYWYQQSLDQGLQFLIQYYNGEERAKGNILERFSAQQFPDLHSELNLSSLELGDSALYFCASSVARGLAETQYFGPGTRLLVL.

The V call is TRBV9, the J call TRBJ1-2; D ambiguous. V lost 0 bases and J lost 6, with 9 bases in between. CDR1 and CDR2 from the germline V gene are SGDLS and YYNGEE. This CDR3 comprises 13 residues. CDR3 in DNA: TGTGCCAGCAGCGTAGCTCAGGCCGATGGCTACACCTTC. Amino acid sequence: CASSVAQADGYTF.

V gene TRBV27 combines with J gene TRBJ2-1, with D perhaps matching TRBD2 (6 bases). CDR1 is MNHEY and CDR2 is SMNVEV in the germline V gene (reference sequence). The V end was cut by 6 bases, the J end by 4 bases, with 22 bases between. This CDR3 contains 17 residues. CDR3 in amino acids: CASRKALAGTGYNEQFF. The CDR3 DNA follows: TGTGCCAGCAGGAAAGCTCTTGCGGGGACTGGGTACAATGAGCAGTTCTTC.

The chain carries TRBV27 and TRBJ2-1; 9 nucleotides align to TRBD1. Trimming at V came to 7 bases and at J to 8 bases, leaving 9 bases not matched to a gene. The germline gives CDR1 MNHEY, CDR2 SMNVEV (reference sequence). This CDR3 spans 14 amino acids. The CDR3 region is CASKSRDRVDEQFF. The CDR3 DNA is TGTGCCAGCAAATCTCGGGACAGGGTGGATGAGCAGTTCTTC.

The rearrangement uses TRBV11-2 and TRBJ2-2; TRBD2 matches at 10 bases. The trim removed 3 bases at V and 6 bases at J, leaving 7 bases unmatched. This CDR3 has 16 residues. CDR1 SGHAT and CDR2 FQNNGV come from the germline V gene. The CDR3 spells CASSLRAGGDPGELFF. The DNA of the CDR3 is TGTGCCAGCAGCTTGAGAGCGGGAGGGGATCCCGGGGAGCTGTTTTTT.